This T cell receptor beta chain was obtained from a study of human T cells and chemical hapten exposure. Time point indicated: patch test 1, 2 weeks after DPC sensitization. Treatment meaning: therapeutic diphenylcyclopropenone sensitization with weekly scalp DPC. CDR3 length: 14 residues. The V end was cut by 3 bases, the J end by 3 bases, with 12 bases between. Germline V CDR1 and CDR2: LNHNV, YYDKDF (reference sequence). Unique molecular identifiers were affixed to discrete cDNA molecules within the library. In the authors' workflow: There were a median of approximately 96,000 TCRs per sample, with a range from roughly 20,000 to 690,600. TCRdb reanalysed the RACE reads using MiXCR and keeps one entry per CDR3 protein. TCRdb, not the original authors, processed these V and J calls. The table includes approximately 74,000 distinct CDR3 sequences, about 32% detected once.

The chain uses TRBV15 and TRBJ2-7; unclear D gene. Here the sequenced sample was whole blood, taken in connection with sensitization to the hapten diphenylcyclopropenone (DPC). The receptor was isolated from a man aged 35-49 years with alopecia areata. Some clones in this sample may be carry-over from other donors' samples. Here the CDR3 DNA reads TGTGCCACCAGCAGTTCCGAAACGCTCTACGAGCAGTACTTC. Its protein product is CATSSSETLYEQYF.